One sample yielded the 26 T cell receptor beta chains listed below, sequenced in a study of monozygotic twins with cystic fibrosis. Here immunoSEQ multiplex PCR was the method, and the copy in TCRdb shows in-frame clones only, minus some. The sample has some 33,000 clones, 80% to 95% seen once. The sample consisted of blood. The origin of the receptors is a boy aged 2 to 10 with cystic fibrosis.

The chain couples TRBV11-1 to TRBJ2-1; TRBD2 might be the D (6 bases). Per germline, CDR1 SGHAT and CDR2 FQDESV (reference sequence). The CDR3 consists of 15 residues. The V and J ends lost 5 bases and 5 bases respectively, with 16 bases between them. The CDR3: CASSRWRGPNNEQFF. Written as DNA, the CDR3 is TGTGCCAGCAGCCGTTGGAGGGGACCAAACAATGAGCAGTTCTTC.

The CDR3: CASSETGVSPLHF. The CDR3 DNA sequence: TGTGCCAGCAGTGAAACAGGGGTCTCACCCCTCCACTTT. V usage is TRBV2 and J usage is TRBJ1-6; TRBD1 matches 7 bases. V shed 2 bases, J shed 10 bases, and the junction held 2 bases outside the gene matches. This CDR3 has 13 residues. Germline values: CDR1 SNHLY, CDR2 FYNNEI.

The CDR3: CASSVTGSSYEQYF. The CDR3, as DNA: TGTGCCAGTAGTGTGACAGGCTCATCCTACGAGCAGTACTTC. V usage is TRBV19 and J usage is TRBJ2-7; possibly TRBD1 for D (6 bases). Germline values: CDR1 LNHDA, CDR2 SQIVND (reference sequence). V shed 5 bases and J shed 1 base, with 12 bases lying between them. The CDR3 covers 14 residues.

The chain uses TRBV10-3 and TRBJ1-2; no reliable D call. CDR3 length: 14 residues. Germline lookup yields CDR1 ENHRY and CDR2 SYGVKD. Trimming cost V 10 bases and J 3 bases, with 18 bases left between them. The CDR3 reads CATALGGNDYGYTF. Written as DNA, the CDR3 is TGTGCCACCGCCTTAGGAGGGAATGACTATGGCTACACCTTC.

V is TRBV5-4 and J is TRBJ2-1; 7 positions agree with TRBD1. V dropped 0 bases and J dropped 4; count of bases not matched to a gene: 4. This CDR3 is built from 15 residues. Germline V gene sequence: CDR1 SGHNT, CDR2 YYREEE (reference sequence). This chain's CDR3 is CASSLDRGSYNEQFF. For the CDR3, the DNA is TGTGCCAGCAGCTTGGACAGGGGATCTTACAATGAGCAGTTCTTC.

The CDR3 protein is CASSSGQGAGGGNQPQHF. In DNA form, the CDR3 reads TGTGCCAGTAGTAGCGGACAGGGGGCGGGAGGGGGCAATCAGCCCCAGCATTTT. The gene calls are TRBV19 and TRBJ1-5; 11 nucleotides match TRBD1. Trimming removed 4 bases from V and 2 bases from J; junction bases left unmatched: 10. The CDR3 spans 18 residues. Germline CDR1 reads LNHDA; CDR2 reads SQIVND (reference sequence).

The CDR3 here is CASSQGQGQNIQYF. CDR3 DNA: TGTGCCAGCAGTCAAGGACAGGGGCAAAACATTCAGTACTTC. The chain has TRBV5-8 and TRBJ2-4, with 9 bases aligning to TRBD1. With 5 bases clipped from V and 5 bases from J, the junction kept 5 bases outside the gene matches. The CDR3 runs to 14 residues. Germline lookup yields CDR1 SGHTS and CDR2 YDEGEE.

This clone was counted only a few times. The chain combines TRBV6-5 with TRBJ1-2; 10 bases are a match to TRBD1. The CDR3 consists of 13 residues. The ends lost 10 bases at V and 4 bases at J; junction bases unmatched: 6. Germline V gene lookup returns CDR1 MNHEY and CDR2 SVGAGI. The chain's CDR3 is CATGDRGPYGYTF. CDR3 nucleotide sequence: TGTGCCACCGGGGACAGGGGTCCCTATGGCTACACCTTC.

The chain's CDR3 is CASSPLNSDGYTF. Written as DNA, the CDR3 is TGTGCCAGCTCACCCCTCAACAGCGATGGCTACACCTTC. This rearrangement joins TRBV18 to TRBJ1-2; D gene uncertain. Per germline, CDR1 KGHSH and CDR2 LQKENI. CDR3 length: 13 residues. Trimming pared 3 bases from V and 6 bases from J, leaving 11 bases between.

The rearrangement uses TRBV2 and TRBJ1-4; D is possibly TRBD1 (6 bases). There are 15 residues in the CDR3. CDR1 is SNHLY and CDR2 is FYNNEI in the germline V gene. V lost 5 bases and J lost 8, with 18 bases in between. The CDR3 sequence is CASSPPPGAGEKLFF. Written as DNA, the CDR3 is TGTGCCAGCAGTCCCCCACCGGGGGCGGGAGAAAAACTGTTTTTT.

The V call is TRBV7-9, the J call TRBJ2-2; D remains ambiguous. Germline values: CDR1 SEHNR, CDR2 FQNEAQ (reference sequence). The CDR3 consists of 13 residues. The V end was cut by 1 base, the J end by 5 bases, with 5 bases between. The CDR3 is CASSLGGTGELFF. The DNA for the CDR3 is TGTGCCAGCAGCTTAGGTGGGACCGGGGAGCTGTTTTTT.

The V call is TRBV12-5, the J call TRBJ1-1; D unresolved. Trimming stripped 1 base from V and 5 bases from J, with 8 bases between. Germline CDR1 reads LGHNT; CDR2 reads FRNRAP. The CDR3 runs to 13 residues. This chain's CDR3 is CASGLGGETEAFF. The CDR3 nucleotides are TGTGCTAGTGGTTTGGGTGGGGAGACTGAAGCTTTCTTT.

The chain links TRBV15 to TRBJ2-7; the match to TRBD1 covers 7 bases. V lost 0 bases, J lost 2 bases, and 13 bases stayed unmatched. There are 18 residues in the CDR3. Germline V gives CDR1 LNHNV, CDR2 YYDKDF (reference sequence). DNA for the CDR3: TGTGCCACCAGCAGAGACCTTATAGACAGGGCACCAACCTACGAGCAGTACTTC. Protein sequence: CATSRDLIDRAPTYEQYF. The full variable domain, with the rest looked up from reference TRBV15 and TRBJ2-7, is DAMVIQNPRYQVTQFGKPVTLSCSQTLNHNVMYWYQQKSSQAPKLLFHYYDKDFNNEADTPDNFQSRRPNTSFCFLDIRSPGLGDTAMYLCATSRDLIDRAPTYEQYFGPGTRLTVT.

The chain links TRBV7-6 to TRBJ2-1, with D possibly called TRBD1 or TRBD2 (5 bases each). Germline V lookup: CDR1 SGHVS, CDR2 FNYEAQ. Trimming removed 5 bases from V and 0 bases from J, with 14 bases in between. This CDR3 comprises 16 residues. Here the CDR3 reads CASSTTGTSSYNEQFF. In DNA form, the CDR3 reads TGTGCCAGCAGCACAACCGGGACCAGCTCCTACAATGAGCAGTTCTTC.

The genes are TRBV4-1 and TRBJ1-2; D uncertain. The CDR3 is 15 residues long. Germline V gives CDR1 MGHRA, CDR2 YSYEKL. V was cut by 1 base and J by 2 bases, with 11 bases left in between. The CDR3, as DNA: TGCGCCAGCAGCCAAGCTCGGACCTTGAACTATGGCTACACCTTC. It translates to CASSQARTLNYGYTF.

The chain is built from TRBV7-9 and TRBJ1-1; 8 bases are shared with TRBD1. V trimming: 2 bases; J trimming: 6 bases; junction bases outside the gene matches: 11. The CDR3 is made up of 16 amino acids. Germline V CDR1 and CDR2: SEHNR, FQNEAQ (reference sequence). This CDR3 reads CASSLNPRGHFPEAFF. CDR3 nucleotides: TGTGCCAGCAGCTTAAATCCCAGGGGGCATTTCCCTGAAGCTTTCTTT.

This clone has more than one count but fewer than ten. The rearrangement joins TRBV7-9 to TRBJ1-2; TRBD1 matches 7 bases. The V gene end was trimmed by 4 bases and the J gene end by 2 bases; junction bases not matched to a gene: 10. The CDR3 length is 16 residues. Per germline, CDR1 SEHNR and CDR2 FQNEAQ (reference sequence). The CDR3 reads CASSSSSLQGNYGYTF. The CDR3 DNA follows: TGTGCCAGCAGCTCCTCTAGCCTACAGGGGAACTATGGCTACACCTTC.

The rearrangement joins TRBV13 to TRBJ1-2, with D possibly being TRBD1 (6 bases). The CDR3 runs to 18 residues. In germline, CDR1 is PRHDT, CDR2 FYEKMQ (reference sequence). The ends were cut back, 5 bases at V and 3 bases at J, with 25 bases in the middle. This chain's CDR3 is CASSPRDQGLWRDYGYTF. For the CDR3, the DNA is TGTGCCAGCAGCCCCCGGGATCAGGGGTTGTGGAGGGACTATGGCTACACCTTC.

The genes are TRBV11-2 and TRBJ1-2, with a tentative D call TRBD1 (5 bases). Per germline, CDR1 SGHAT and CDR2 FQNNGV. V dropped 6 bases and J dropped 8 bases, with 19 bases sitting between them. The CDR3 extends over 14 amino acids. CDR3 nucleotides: TGTGCCAGCAGTTCACCCGGGGCTAGAGGAGGCTACACCTTC. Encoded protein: CASSSPGARGGYTF.

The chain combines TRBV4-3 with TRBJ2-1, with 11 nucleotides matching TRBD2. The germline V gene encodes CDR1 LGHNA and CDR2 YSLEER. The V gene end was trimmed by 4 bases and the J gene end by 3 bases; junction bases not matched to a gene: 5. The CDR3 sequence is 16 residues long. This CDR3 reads CASSRPTSGGYNEQFF. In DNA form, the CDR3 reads TGCGCCAGCAGCCGCCCTACTAGCGGGGGCTACAATGAGCAGTTCTTC.

The CDR3 region has the DNA TGTGCCAGCTCACCGACAGGGGGCTGGAACACCGGGGAGCTGTTTTTT. Translated, it gives CASSPTGGWNTGELFF. The chain recombines TRBV18 with TRBJ2-2; TRBD1 agrees at 10 bases. CDR3 length: 16 amino acids. Germline V CDR1 and CDR2: KGHSH, LQKENI. V was pared by 3 bases and J by 1 base, with 2 bases of the junction left unmatched.

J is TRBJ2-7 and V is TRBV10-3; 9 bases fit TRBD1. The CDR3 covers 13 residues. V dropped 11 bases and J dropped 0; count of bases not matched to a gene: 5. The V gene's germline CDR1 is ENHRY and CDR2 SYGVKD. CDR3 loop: CAAWTGDSYEQYF. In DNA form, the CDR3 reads TGTGCCGCCTGGACAGGGGACTCCTACGAGCAGTACTTC.

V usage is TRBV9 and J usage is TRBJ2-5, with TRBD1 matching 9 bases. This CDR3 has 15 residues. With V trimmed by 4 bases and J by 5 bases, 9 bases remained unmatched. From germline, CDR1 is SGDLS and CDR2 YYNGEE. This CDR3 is CASSPQQGAEETQYF. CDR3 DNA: TGTGCCAGCAGCCCTCAACAGGGGGCCGAGGAGACCCAGTACTTC.

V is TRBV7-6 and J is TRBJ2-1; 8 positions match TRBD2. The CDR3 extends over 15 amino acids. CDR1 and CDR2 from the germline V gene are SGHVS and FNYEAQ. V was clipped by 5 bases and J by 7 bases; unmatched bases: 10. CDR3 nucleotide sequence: TGTGCCAGCAGCCCCGAGGCGGGGGGATATAATGAGCAGTTCTTC. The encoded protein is CASSPEAGGYNEQFF. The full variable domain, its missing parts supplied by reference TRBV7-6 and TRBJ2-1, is GAGVSQSPRYKVTKRGQDVALRCDPISGHVSLYWYRQALGQGPEFLTYFNYEAQQDKSGLPNDRFSAERPEGSISTLTIQRTEQRDSAMYRCASSPEAGGYNEQFFGPGTRLTVL.

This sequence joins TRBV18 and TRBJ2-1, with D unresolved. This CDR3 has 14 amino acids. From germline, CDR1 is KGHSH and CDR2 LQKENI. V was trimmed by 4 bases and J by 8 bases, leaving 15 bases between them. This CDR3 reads CASSLWQTLHEQFF. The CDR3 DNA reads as TGTGCCAGCTCACTGTGGCAAACATTGCATGAGCAGTTCTTC. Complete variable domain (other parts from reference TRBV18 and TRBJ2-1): NAGVMQNPRHLVRRRGQEARLRCSPMKGHSHVYWYRQLPEEGLKFMVYLQKENIIDESGMPKERFSAEFPKEGPSILRIQQVVRGDSAAYFCASSLWQTLHEQFFGPGTRLTVL.

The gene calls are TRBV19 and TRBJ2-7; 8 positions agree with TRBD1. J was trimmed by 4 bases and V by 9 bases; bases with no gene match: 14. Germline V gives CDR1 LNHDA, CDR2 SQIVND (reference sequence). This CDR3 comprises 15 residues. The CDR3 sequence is CASRSAGQAFYEQYF. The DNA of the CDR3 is TGTGCCAGCCGATCCGCGGGACAGGCTTTTTACGAGCAGTACTTC.